A selection of T cell receptor beta chains follows, all from one sample in a study of shared clonotypes between healthy human individuals. Clones were sequenced by immunoSEQ multiplex PCR, and TCRdb holds only the in-frame ones, with some missing. Of millions of clones listed, about 95% are singletons. The sample comprised naive CD8+ T cells sorted from blood. All receptors come from a man aged 18 to 30 in good health. CDR3s include the opening cysteine and the closing phenylalanine or tryptophan. The order of the fields is V gene, CDR3 protein.

TRBV27,CASSPGQGWTEAFF
TRBV2,CASSETGPSNQPQHF
TRBV11-2,CASSSSLAGFSTDTQYF
TRBV6-5,CASSYREGVNTEAFF
TRBV6-5,CASSPLEGGEQYF
TRBV4-1,CASSQVGQGLNSPLHF
TRBV5-6,CASWKGPTYEQYF
TRBV6-1,CASRTGGDFYNEQFF
TRBV11-3,CASSHLVTGNYGYTF
TRBV7-2,CASSRRTNPLDTQYF
TRBV15,CATSGVWVNTEAFF
TRBV7-9,CASSSQIPGLATDTQYF
TRBV30,CAWDRNTEAFF
TRBV13,CASSLRTGNEKLFF
TRBV5-1,CASGQLNTEAFF
TRBV6-5,CASSWTDTDTQYF
TRBV19,CASSIDPRQGSTEAFF
TRBV27,CASSYSDSSSYEQYF
TRBV7-9,CASSSAPDPTNEKLFF
TRBV6-5,CASSLSRAYEQYF
TRBV28,CASAQGYWNTEAFF
TRBV9,CASSPWGSYNEQFF
TRBV6-1,CASSVRVTYEQYF
TRBV9,CASSVQQVPSDEAFF
TRBV30,CAWSGLPRGTDTQYF
TRBV2,CASSEGVWTPSYEQYF
TRBV9,CASSVGGNAYEQYF
TRBV6-5,CASSYTQGPGELFF
TRBV28,CASSSLQETQYF
TRBV7-9,CASSPQNTGELFF
TRBV10-2,CASRPKSIPPGNQPQHF
TRBV27,CAPGHHSYEQYF
TRBV27,CASSPATNYGYTF
TRBV7-2,CASSLTPDSGNTIYF
TRBV9,CASSVGSAQGGYGYTF
TRBV30,CAWGLGVSYEQYF
TRBV9,CASSVSGLGYTEAFF
TRBV27,CASSYRGQGGLEQYF
TRBV13,CASSSPGTGVSYEQYF
TRBV13,CASSLEAGELFF
TRBV19,CASSMGVLNQPQHF
TRBV27,CASSYGTGSGYTF
TRBV7-8,CASSPTIIDSYEQYF
TRBV29-1,CSVAPGLSYEQYF
TRBV11-2,CASSPAGEAFF
TRBV7-3,CASSTLAVTYNEQFF
TRBV9,CASSVAPGTGGYEQYF
TRBV6-6,CASNAGHEQFF
TRBV28,CASSPTGRIADTQYF
TRBV2,CASSERAGAYEQYF
TRBV19,CATVNEKLFF
TRBV5-1,CASSLSGREVNEQYF
TRBV7-6,CASSLAQGYEQYF